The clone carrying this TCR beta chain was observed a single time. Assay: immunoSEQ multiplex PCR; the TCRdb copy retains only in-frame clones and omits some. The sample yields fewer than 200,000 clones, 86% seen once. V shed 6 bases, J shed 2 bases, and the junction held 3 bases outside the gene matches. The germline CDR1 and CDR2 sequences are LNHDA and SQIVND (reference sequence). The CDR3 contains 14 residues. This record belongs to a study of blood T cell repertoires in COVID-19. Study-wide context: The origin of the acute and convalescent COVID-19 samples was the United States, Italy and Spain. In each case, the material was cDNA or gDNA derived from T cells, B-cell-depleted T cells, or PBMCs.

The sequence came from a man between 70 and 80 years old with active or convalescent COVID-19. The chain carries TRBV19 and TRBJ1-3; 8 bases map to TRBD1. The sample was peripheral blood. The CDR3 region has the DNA TGTGCCAGTAGGGCGACAGGGGCTGGAAACACCATATATTTT. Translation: CASRATGAGNTIYF.